This is a list of T cell receptor beta chains from one sample in a study of blood T cell repertoires in COVID-19. Libraries were prepared by immunoSEQ multiplex PCR; TCRdb keeps only in-frame clonotypes and omits some of them. The sample records 250,000 or so clones, 70% to 90% being singletons. Sequenced sample: peripheral blood. The receptor set was obtained from a woman aged 55-70 years with active or convalescent COVID-19. CDR3s include the opening cysteine and the closing phenylalanine or tryptophan. D genes are given only for firm matches. Only part of the rows carry a size: once, few, many, or a class if the clone is expanded.

v_gene	d_gene	abundance	j_gene	CDR3nt	CDR3aa
TRBV5-6	TRBD1	.	TRBJ1-2	TGTGCCAGCAGCTTGTGGTCCAGGGGGATTCTAGCTAACTATGGCTACACCTTC	CASSLWSRGILANYGYTF
TRBV18	TRBD2	.	TRBJ2-7	TGTGCCAGCTCACCAAGGACTAGCGGGGCCTACGAGCAGTACTTC	CASSPRTSGAYEQYF
TRBV12-3/TRBV12-4	TRBD1	.	TRBJ2-4	TGTGCCAGCAGTTTAAGGGACAGGGTGTACTTC	CASSLRDRVYF
TRBV19	.	.	TRBJ2-1	TGTGCCAGTAGTATAGGCGGAGAGCAGTTCTTC	CASSIGGEQFF
TRBV11-3	TRBD1	once	TRBJ2-5	TGTGCCAGCAGCTTAGGACTAATGGACAGGGCTGAGACCCAGTACTTC	CASSLGLMDRAETQYF
TRBV6-5	TRBD2	.	TRBJ2-7	TGTGCCAGCAGCCGAGAGGCTAGCGGCTACGAGCAGTACTTC	CASSREASGYEQYF
TRBV10-3	TRBD2	.	TRBJ2-1	TGTGCCATCAGTGGGGGAACTAGCGTACCCTTCTCCTACAATGAGCAGTTCTTC	CAISGGTSVPFSYNEQFF
TRBV7-2	.	.	TRBJ1-2	TGTGCCAGCAGCCCGGACAGAAATGCTAACTATGGCTACACCTTC	CASSPDRNANYGYTF
TRBV2	TRBD2	.	TRBJ2-3	TGTGCCAGCAGTCGCCCCGAGGCGGGAGGGACAGATACGCAGTATTTT	CASSRPEAGGTDTQYF
TRBV19	TRBD1	few	TRBJ1-2	TGTGCCAGTAGGAAAGACAGGGATTCTTATGGCTACACCTTC	CASRKDRDSYGYTF
TRBV10-3	.	.	TRBJ1-1	TGTGCCATCAGTGAAGGCAGGGTAGAAGCTTTCTTT	CAISEGRVEAFF
TRBV7-6	.	.	TRBJ2-3	TGTGCCAGCACCGGACAGATTGGGGATACGCAGTATTTT	CASTGQIGDTQYF
TRBV29-1	.	.	TRBJ2-1	TGCAGCGTTGTTATTTCAGGGGACAATGAGCAGTTCTTC	CSVVISGDNEQFF
TRBV10-3	TRBD1	once	TRBJ2-5	TGTGCCATCGGGGAAGGACAGGTGGGAGAGACCCAGTACTTC	CAIGEGQVGETQYF
TRBV24-1	.	.	TRBJ2-5	TGTGCCACCAGTGAATTTGGGCACCTGGGAGAGACCCAGTACTTC	CATSEFGHLGETQYF
TRBV7-3	.	.	TRBJ2-3	TGTGCCAGCAGCCCGGACTGGGGGCGCACAGATACGCAGTATTTT	CASSPDWGRTDTQYF
TRBV28	.	.	TRBJ1-3	TGTGCCAGCAGTTTATTCTCCCCCGGGGGATCTGGAAACACCATATATTTT	CASSLFSPGGSGNTIYF
TRBV19	.	.	TRBJ2-5	TGTGCCAGTAGTCAAAACAAGCAAGAGACCCAGTACTTC	CASSQNKQETQYF
TRBV5-1	.	.	TRBJ2-7	TGCGCCAGCAGCGAGCCGACTTACGAGCAGTACTTC	CASSEPTYEQYF
TRBV10-3	.	.	TRBJ2-1	TGTGCCATCAGGGACTCTGGCGGGACCGGTGAGCAGTTCTTC	CAIRDSGGTGEQFF
TRBV28	TRBD2	.	TRBJ2-3	TGTGCCAGCAGTTCAACTAGCGGGAGAGGCACAGATACGCAGTATTTT	CASSSTSGRGTDTQYF
TRBV7-9	TRBD1	once	TRBJ1-2	TGTGCCAGCAGCTTAGAAGGGGCAGGGGGCCCTTACTATGGCTACACCTTC	CASSLEGAGGPYYGYTF
TRBV6-1	TRBD1	.	TRBJ1-2	TGTGCCAGCAGTGTTACGGTGGGACAGGTGCCCTTTAACTATGGCTACACCTTC	CASSVTVGQVPFNYGYTF